This TCR beta chain came from a study of cytomegalovirus exposure and HLA in healthy donors. PCR primers comprised 60 Vbeta and 13 Jbeta primers. Libraries were prepared by immunoSEQ multiplex PCR; TCRdb keeps only in-frame clonotypes and omits some of them. The repertoire holds some 150,000 clones, with 81% as singletons. Trimming left V 7 bases short and J 2 bases short, with 16 bases between. Per germline, CDR1 SNHLY and CDR2 FYNNEI. The CDR3 covers 15 residues. Sequencing was done on a sample of PBMCs. The rearrangement joins TRBV2 to TRBJ2-3, with D maybe TRBD1 (6 bases). The receptor comes from a woman aged 50 to 60 in good health and CMV-seronegative. This CDR3 reads CASMGWGPSTDTQYF. CDR3 nucleotide sequence: TGTGCCAGCATGGGGTGGGGGCCTTCCACAGATACGCAGTATTTT. The variable domain in full, with the rest retrieved from reference TRBV2 and TRBJ2-3, is EPEVTQTPSHQVTQMGQEVILRCVPISNHLYFYWYRQILGQKVEFLVSFYNNEISEKSEIFDDQFSVERPDGSNFTLKIRSTKLEDSAMYFCASMGWGPSTDTQYFGPGTRLTVL.